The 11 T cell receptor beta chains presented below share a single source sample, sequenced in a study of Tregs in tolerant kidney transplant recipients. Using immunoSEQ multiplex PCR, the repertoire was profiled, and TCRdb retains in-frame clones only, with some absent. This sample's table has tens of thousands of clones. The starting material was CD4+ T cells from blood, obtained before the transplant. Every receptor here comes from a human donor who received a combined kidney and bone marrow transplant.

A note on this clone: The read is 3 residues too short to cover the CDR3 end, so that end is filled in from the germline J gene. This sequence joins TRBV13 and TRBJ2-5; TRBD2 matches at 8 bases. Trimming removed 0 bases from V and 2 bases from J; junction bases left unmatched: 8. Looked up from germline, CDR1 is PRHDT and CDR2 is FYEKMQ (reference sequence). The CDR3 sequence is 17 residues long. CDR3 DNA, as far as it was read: TGTGCCAGCAGCTTAGGCCTAGCGGGTGTGAGGCAAGAGACC. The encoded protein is CASSLGLAGVRQET. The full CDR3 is CASSLGLAGVRQETQYF. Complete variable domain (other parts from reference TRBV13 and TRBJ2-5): AAGVIQSPRHLIKEKRETATLKCYPIPRHDTVYWYQQGPGQDPQFLISFYEKMQSDKGSIPDRFSAQQFSDYHSELNMSSLELGDSALYFCASSLGLAGVRQETQYFGPGTRLLVL.

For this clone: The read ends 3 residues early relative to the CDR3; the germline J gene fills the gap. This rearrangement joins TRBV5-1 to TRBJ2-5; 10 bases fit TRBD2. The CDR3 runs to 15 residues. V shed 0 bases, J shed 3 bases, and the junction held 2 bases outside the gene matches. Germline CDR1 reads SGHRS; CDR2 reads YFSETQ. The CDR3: CASSLGLAGEETQYF. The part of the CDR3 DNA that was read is TGCGCCAGCAGCTTGGGCCTAGCGGGGGAAGAGACC.

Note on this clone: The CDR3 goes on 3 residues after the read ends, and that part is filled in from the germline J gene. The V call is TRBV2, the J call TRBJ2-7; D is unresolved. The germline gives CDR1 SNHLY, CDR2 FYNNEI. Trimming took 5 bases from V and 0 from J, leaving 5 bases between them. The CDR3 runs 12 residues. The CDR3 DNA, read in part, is TGTGCCAGCAGTTTCAGCTCCTACGAG. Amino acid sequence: CASSFSSYE. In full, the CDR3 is CASSFSSYEQYF.

This CDR3 reads CASSRRTDSYEQYF. The DNA read from the CDR3 is TGTGCCAGCTCACGACGGACAGACTCCTACGAG. The chain employs TRBV18 and TRBJ2-7; a weak D match, TRBD1 (6 bases). Coverage ceases 3 residues before the CDR3 finishes, and the germline J gene fills in the end. Deletions cut 4 bases from V and 0 bases from J, with 10 bases between. The CDR3 contains 14 residues. The V gene's germline CDR1 is KGHSH and CDR2 LQKENI.

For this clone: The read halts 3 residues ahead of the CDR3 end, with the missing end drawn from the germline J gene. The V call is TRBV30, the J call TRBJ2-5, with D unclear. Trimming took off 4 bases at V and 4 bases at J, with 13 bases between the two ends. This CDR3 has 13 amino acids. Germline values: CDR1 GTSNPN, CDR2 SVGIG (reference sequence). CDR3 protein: CAWTLGSLETQYF. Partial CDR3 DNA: TGTGCCTGGACTCTAGGTAGTTTAGAGACC.

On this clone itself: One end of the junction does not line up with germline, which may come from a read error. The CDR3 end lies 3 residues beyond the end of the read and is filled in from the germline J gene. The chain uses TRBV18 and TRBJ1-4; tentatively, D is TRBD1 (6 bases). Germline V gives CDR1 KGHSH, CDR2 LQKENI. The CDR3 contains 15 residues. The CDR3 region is CASSPRAGDNEKLFF. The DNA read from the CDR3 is TGTGCCAGCTCCCCACGCGCAGGGGATAATGAAAAA. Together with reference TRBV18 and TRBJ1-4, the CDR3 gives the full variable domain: NAGVMQNPRHLVRRRGQEARLRCSPMKGHSHVYWYRQLPEEGLKFMVYLQKENIIDESGMPKERFSAEFPKEGPSILRIQQVVRGDSAAYFCASSPRAGDNEKLFFGSGTQLSVL.

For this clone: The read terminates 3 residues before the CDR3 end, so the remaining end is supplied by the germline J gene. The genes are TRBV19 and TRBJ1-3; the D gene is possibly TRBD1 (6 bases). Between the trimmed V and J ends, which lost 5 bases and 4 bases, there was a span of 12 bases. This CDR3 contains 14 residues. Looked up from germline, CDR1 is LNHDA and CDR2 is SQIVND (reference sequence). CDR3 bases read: TGTGCCAGTAGTGTCGGGACACTCGGAAACACC. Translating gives CASSVGTLGNT. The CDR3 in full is CASSVGTLGNTIYF.

The CDR3 region is CASNEGDRGNEQFF. The covered CDR3 bases are TGTGCCAGCAACGAGGGGGACCGAGGTAATGAG. The chain recombines TRBV7-2 with TRBJ2-1, with a weak D call TRBD1 (6 bases). The missing CDR3 end, 3 residues past where the read stops, is filled in from the germline J gene. Germline V gene lookup returns CDR1 SGHTA and CDR2 FQGNSA. The CDR3 is 14 residues long. V was pared by 7 bases and J by 7 bases, with 17 bases between.

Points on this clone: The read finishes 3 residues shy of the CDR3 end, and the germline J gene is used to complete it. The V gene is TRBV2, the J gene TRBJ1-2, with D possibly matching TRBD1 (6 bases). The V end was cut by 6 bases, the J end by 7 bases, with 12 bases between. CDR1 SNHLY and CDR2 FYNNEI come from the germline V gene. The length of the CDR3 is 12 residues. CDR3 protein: CASRQTGPGYTF. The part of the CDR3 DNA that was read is TGTGCCAGCAGGCAAACAGGGCCTGGC.

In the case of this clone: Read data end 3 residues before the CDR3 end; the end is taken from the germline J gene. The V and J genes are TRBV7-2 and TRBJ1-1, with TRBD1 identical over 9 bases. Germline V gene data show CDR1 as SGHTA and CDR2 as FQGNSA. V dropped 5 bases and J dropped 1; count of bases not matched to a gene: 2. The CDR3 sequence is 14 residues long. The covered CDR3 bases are TGTGCCAGCAGCCCGGGACAGGGGAACACTGAA. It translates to CASSPGQGNTE. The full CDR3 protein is CASSPGQGNTEAFF.

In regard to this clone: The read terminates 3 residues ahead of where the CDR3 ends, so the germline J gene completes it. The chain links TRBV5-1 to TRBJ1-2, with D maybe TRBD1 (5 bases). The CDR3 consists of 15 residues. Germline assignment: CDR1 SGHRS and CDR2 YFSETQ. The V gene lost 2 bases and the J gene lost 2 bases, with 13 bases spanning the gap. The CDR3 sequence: CASSLGPGLNYGYTF. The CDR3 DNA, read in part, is TGCGCCAGCAGCTTAGGTCCGGGACTCAACTATGGC.